A single sample gave rise to the 3 T cell receptor beta chains below, sequenced in a study of radiation and T cells in renal cell carcinoma. The time point: baseline pretreatment blood. Regarding treatment: 15 Gy SBRT to primary tumor, nephrectomy 4 weeks later. Profiled with immunoSEQ multiplex PCR; TCRdb holds only in-frame clones, not every one. Of about 95,000 clones in the sample, 86% were seen once. The source was blood, collected from a patient whose treatment included radiotherapy and nephrectomy. These receptors were taken from a man aged 45-65 years with renal cell carcinoma.

V gene TRBV5-1 combines with J gene TRBJ1-1; a weak D match, TRBD1 (5 bases). Trimming took off 0 bases at V and 4 bases at J, with 7 bases between the two ends. CDR1 and CDR2 (germline): SGHRS, YFSETQ. This CDR3 contains 13 residues. This chain's CDR3 is CASSLAGTTEAFF. In DNA, the CDR3 is TGCGCCAGCAGCTTGGCAGGGACCACTGAAGCTTTCTTT.

J is TRBJ2-3 and V is TRBV5-1, with D unclear. The CDR3 has 14 amino acids. Germline lookup yields CDR1 SGHRS and CDR2 YFSETQ. Trimming removed 2 bases from V and 0 bases from J, with 7 bases in between. The chain's CDR3 is CASSFGGSTDTQYF. The CDR3, as DNA: TGCGCCAGCAGCTTTGGCGGAAGCACAGATACGCAGTATTTT. The complete variable domain, with remaining parts taken from reference TRBV5-1 and TRBJ2-3, reads KAGVTQTPRYLIKTRGQQVTLSCSPISGHRSVSWYQQTPGQGLQFLFEYFSETQRNKGNFPGRFSGRQFSNSRSEMNVSTLELGDSALYLCASSFGGSTDTQYFGPGTRLTVL.

The V call is TRBV7-2, the J call TRBJ2-1, with 11 positions matching TRBD2. CDR3 size: 19 residues. Germline lookup yields CDR1 SGHTA and CDR2 FQGNSA. Trimming took 3 bases from V and 4 from J; bases not matched to a gene: 14. The CDR3 loop reads CASSFSLLAGAKNYNEQFF. DNA for the CDR3: TGTGCCAGCAGCTTTTCTTTACTAGCGGGAGCGAAGAATTACAATGAGCAGTTCTTC.